The 23 T cell receptor beta chains below come from one sample, sequenced in a study of blood T cells in healthy people across ages. Primers used in a second PCR of about 6 to 11 cycles were a sample-barcoded 5' primer and a J-beta primer mix. MiXCR was run by TCRdb on the 5' RACE reads, yielding one entry per CDR3 protein. The data hold fewer than 600,000 distinct CDR3 sequences, with 27% observed a single time. This same sample was also part of a study on T cells of mothers and their children.

Sequenced: blood. Source of these receptors: a boy between 2 and 10 years old in good health.

This rearrangement joins TRBV7-9 to TRBJ2-7, with TRBD1 matching over 11 bases. V was pared by 5 bases and J by 2 bases, with 14 bases of the junction left unmatched. CDR1 is SEHNR and CDR2 is FQNEAQ in the germline V gene (reference sequence). The length of the CDR3 is 18 residues. CDR3 residues: CASSPRPGTGGLTYEQYF. The CDR3, as DNA: TGTGCCAGCAGCCCACGACCCGGGACAGGGGGACTGACCTACGAGCAGTACTTC.

The table lists this clonotype with a count of one. The rearrangement uses TRBV14 and TRBJ2-1; D remains ambiguous. This CDR3 contains 9 residues. Germline CDR1 is SGHDN and CDR2 is FVKESK. With 8 bases removed from V and 6 bases from J, the gap between germline ends came to 2 bases. DNA for the CDR3: TGTGCCAGCGCCAATGAGCAGTTCTTC. Residues: CASANEQFF.

This chain links TRBV5-6 with TRBJ2-6; D gene ambiguous. Trimming removed 1 base at V and 2 bases at J, with 19 bases between. CDR1 is SGHDT, CDR2 YYEEEE, per germline. The CDR3 extends over 19 amino acids. CDR3 nucleotides: TGTGCCAGCAGCTTGAAGTCAGCAGAGTCTCTCCCTGGGGCCAACGTCCTGACTTTC. Its protein is CASSLKSAESLPGANVLTF.

J is TRBJ2-5 and V is TRBV2; TRBD2 agrees at 15 bases. The DNA matches TRBJ2-1 better at its end, which makes the J call doubtful. CDR1 is SNHLY and CDR2 is FYNNEI in the germline V gene. The CDR3 runs to 15 residues. For the CDR3, the DNA is TGTGCCAGCAGAAGGGGACTAGCGGGAGGATATGAGCAGTTCTTC. Its translation is CASRRGLAGGYEQFF.

This chain uses TRBV5-1 with TRBJ2-1, with a possible D match to TRBD2 (5 bases). Trimming removed 4 bases at V and 2 bases at J, with 13 bases between. CDR3 length: 15 amino acids. Per the germline V gene, CDR1 is SGHRS and CDR2 is YFSETQ. The CDR3: CASSPGSQTYNEQFF. The CDR3 DNA is TGCGCCAGCAGCCCGGGATCGCAGACCTACAATGAGCAGTTCTTC.

V usage is TRBV6-5 and J usage is TRBJ2-1; 11 nucleotides agree with TRBD2. V lost 2 bases, J lost 10 bases, and 13 bases stayed unmatched. There are 17 residues in the CDR3. The germline V gene has CDR1 MNHEY and CDR2 SVGAGI. CDR3 nucleotides: TGTGCCAGCAGTTACCAAACTGGGGTAGCGGGAGGGATCGAGCAGTTCTTC. This translates into CASSYQTGVAGGIEQFF.

The CDR3 sequence: CSARDLTSGSSYNEQFF. For the CDR3, the DNA is TGCAGTGCTAGAGATTTAACTAGCGGGAGCTCCTACAATGAGCAGTTCTTC. This chain joins TRBV20-1 and TRBJ2-1, with TRBD2 matching 11 bases. V lost 0 bases to trimming and J lost 0 bases; unmatched junction nucleotides: 4. Germline V lookup: CDR1 DFQATT, CDR2 SNEGSKA (reference sequence). This CDR3 has 17 amino acids.

This clonotype appeared a few times. The DNA of the CDR3 is TGTGCCAGCAGCTTGACAGGACTCAATGAAAAACTGTTTTTT. Translated: CASSLTGLNEKLFF. This chain connects TRBV6-5 to TRBJ1-4; D possibly corresponds to TRBD1 (6 bases). V shed 6 bases and J shed 5 bases, with 13 bases lying between them. The CDR3 covers 14 residues. Germline lookup yields CDR1 MNHEY and CDR2 SVGAGI.

In this sample, this clonotype turned up many times. A junction boundary mismatches the germline segment, possibly from a read error. The chain employs TRBV13 and TRBJ2-1, with 8 positions matching TRBD2. Germline CDR1 and CDR2: PRHDT and FYEKMQ (reference sequence). The CDR3 sequence is 12 residues long. CDR3 in amino acids: CASSLARLAPGF. DNA for the CDR3: TGTGCCAGCAGCTTAGCCCGACTAGCGCCGGGTTTC.

The chain is built from TRBV6-5 and TRBJ1-1; no reliable D call. Germline loops: CDR1 MNHEY, CDR2 SVGAGI. Trimming took off 6 bases at V and 4 bases at J, with 12 bases between the two ends. The CDR3 consists of 13 residues. CDR3 in DNA: TGTGCCAGCAGCCTCCCGGAGGGCACTGAAGCTTTCTTT. This encodes CASSLPEGTEAFF.

The rearrangement links TRBV12-3 or TRBV12-4 to TRBJ1-1; D is undetermined. Trimming removed 5 bases from V and 0 bases from J, with 13 bases in between. The CDR3 length is 15 residues. In DNA form, the CDR3 reads TGTGCCAGCAGTCCGGCCGGACGGATGAACACTGAAGCTTTCTTT. This codes for CASSPAGRMNTEAFF.

The rearrangement links TRBV9 to TRBJ2-7; 8 bases are a match to TRBD2. CDR3 length: 17 amino acids. The germline CDR1 and CDR2 sequences are SGDLS and YYNGEE. V dropped 2 bases and J dropped 2; count of bases not matched to a gene: 12. The CDR3, as DNA: TGTGCCAGCAGCGTTGCGTCCTCAGCGGGAGAGGCCTACGAGCAGTACTTC. It yields the protein CASSVASSAGEAYEQYF.

This clonotype was detected once. For the CDR3, the DNA is TGTGCCAGCAGCGCCCACCCGCGCGAGACAGGGATTTTCTACGAGCAGTACTTC. Its translation: CASSAHPRETGIFYEQYF. The chain recombines TRBV7-2 with TRBJ2-7, with 7 bases fitting TRBD1. Trimming at V came to 5 bases and at J to 3 bases, leaving 19 bases not matched to a gene. The CDR3 is made up of 18 amino acids. Germline lookup yields CDR1 SGHTA and CDR2 FQGNSA.

The chain employs TRBV27 and TRBJ2-5, with TRBD1 as a possible D gene (6 bases). Germline lookup yields CDR1 MNHEY and CDR2 SMNVEV (reference sequence). V shed 2 bases and J shed 5 bases, with 12 bases lying between them. The CDR3 loop spans 14 amino acids. CDR3 loop: CASSLEARGETQYF. CDR3 nucleotides: TGTGCCAGCAGTTTAGAGGCGAGGGGGGAGACCCAGTACTTC.

The chain employs TRBV30 and TRBJ1-2, with a possible D match to TRBD1 (5 bases). The ends were cut back, 4 bases at V and 2 bases at J, with 5 bases in the middle. The CDR3 extends over 11 amino acids. Germline CDR1 is GTSNPN and CDR2 is SVGIG (reference sequence). The DNA for the CDR3 is TGTGCCTGGACAGGGAACTATGGCTACACCTTC. Protein: CAWTGNYGYTF.

This clonotype was counted a few times. Here the CDR3 reads CASSHPRAHRGYTF. The CDR3, as DNA: TGCGCCAGCAGCCACCCCAGGGCGCATCGGGGCTACACCTTC. This rearrangement joins TRBV4-3 to TRBJ1-2; weak D call: TRBD1 (5 bases). Germline CDR1 is LGHNA and CDR2 is YSLEER. V shed 3 bases and J shed 8 bases, with 16 bases lying between them. The CDR3 runs 14 residues.

The chain's CDR3 is CSAPDLVYGYTF. The DNA for the CDR3 is TGCAGTGCGCCAGATTTGGTCTATGGCTACACCTTC. The chain is built from TRBV20-1 and TRBJ1-2, with no clear D. V lost 6 bases to trimming and J lost 4 bases, with 12 bases between them. This CDR3 has 12 residues. CDR1 and CDR2 from the germline V gene are DFQATT and SNEGSKA (reference sequence).

The V call is TRBV29-1, the J call TRBJ2-3; D may be TRBD2 (6 bases). This CDR3 contains 14 residues. Between the trimmed V and J ends, which lost 7 bases and 2 bases, there was a span of 16 bases. Germline V gene lookup returns CDR1 SQVTM and CDR2 ANQGSEA. The CDR3 region is CSALPLAVTDTQYF. CDR3 sequence (DNA): TGCAGCGCCCTGCCACTAGCAGTCACAGATACGCAGTATTTT.

This clonotype was recorded a few times. A junction end diverges from the germline sequence, so it may reflect a read error. V and J are TRBV20-1 and TRBJ2-3, with D maybe TRBD1 (6 bases). Germline V gene data show CDR1 as DFQATT and CDR2 as SNEGSKA (reference sequence). This CDR3 is built from 15 residues. CDR3 sequence reads: CSAGVVGQSTDRQYF. CDR3 bases: TGCAGTGCTGGAGTGGTCGGACAGAGCACAGATAGGCAGTATTTT.

This clonotype has a handful of counts. The V gene is TRBV20-1, the J gene TRBJ2-5; the match to TRBD2 covers 13 bases. The CDR3 covers 18 residues. The trim removed 5 bases at V and 0 bases at J, leaving 12 bases unmatched. Germline CDR1 DFQATT, CDR2 SNEGSKA (reference sequence). Here the CDR3 DNA reads TGCAGTGCTGTCCCTGCAGGACTAGCGGGAGAATACCAAGAGACCCAGTACTTC. Translating it yields CSAVPAGLAGEYQETQYF.

This clonotype was counted a few times. This chain uses TRBV5-6 with TRBJ2-4, with 9 bases identical to TRBD1. The V and J ends lost 3 bases and 1 base, in that order; junction bases with no gene match: 2. The CDR3 sequence is 15 residues long. Germline lookup yields CDR1 SGHDT and CDR2 YYEEEE. CDR3 nucleotide sequence: TGTGCCAGCAGCTGGGGGACAGGGGCCAAAAACATTCAGTACTTC. Translated, it gives CASSWGTGAKNIQYF.

This clonotype came up a few times. A junction boundary mismatches the germline segment, possibly from a read error. The chain carries TRBV11-2 and TRBJ2-7; a weak D match, TRBD2 (6 bases). The CDR3 consists of 15 residues. Germline V gives CDR1 SGHAT, CDR2 FQNNGV. CDR3 DNA sequence: TGTGCCAGCAGCTTAGACTCGGTGCGGGGTTACGAGCGGTACTTC. It codes for CASSLDSVRGYERYF. Based on the CDR3 plus reference TRBV11-2 and TRBJ2-7, the full variable domain is EAGVAQSPRYKIIEKRQSVAFWCNPISGHATLYWYQQILGQGPKLLIQFQNNGVVDDSQLPKDRFSAERLKGVDSTLKIQPAKLEDSAVYLCASSLDSVRGYERYFGPGTRLTVT.

The chain couples TRBV7-2 to TRBJ2-2, with TRBD2 identical over 9 bases. The V gene's germline CDR1 is SGHTA and CDR2 FQGNSA. This CDR3 is built from 15 residues. Trimming cost V 7 bases and J 2 bases; bases outside gene matches: 5. The DNA for the CDR3 is TGTGCCAGCAACGCGGGAGGGCTTAACACCGGGGAGCTGTTTTTT. Residues: CASNAGGLNTGELFF.